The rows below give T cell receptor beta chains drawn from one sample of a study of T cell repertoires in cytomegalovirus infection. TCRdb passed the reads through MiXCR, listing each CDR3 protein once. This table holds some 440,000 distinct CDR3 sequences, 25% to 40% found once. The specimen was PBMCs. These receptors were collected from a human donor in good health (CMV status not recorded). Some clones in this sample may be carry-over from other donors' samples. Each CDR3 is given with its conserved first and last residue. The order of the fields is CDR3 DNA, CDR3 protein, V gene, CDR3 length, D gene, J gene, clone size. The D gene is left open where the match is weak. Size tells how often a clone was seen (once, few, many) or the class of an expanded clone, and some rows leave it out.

CDR3 DNA: TGTGCCAGCAGCTTAGGGACTAGCGGAAGCAAAGATACGCAGTCTTTT
CDR3 protein: CASSLGTSGSKDTQSF
V gene: TRBV7-2
CDR3 length: 16
D gene: TRBD2
J gene: TRBJ2-3
clone size: .

CDR3 DNA: TGTGCCAGCAGTCCCCGCTCCGGGACTAGCGGGAATGAGCAGTTCTTC
CDR3 protein: CASSPRSGTSGNEQFF
V gene: TRBV12-3/TRBV12-4
CDR3 length: 16
D gene: TRBD2
J gene: TRBJ2-1
clone size: many

CDR3 DNA: TGTGCCAGCGCCAGGGGTCGCAATGAAAAACTGTTTTTT
CDR3 protein: CASARGRNEKLFF
V gene: TRBV2
CDR3 length: 13
D gene: .
J gene: TRBJ1-4
clone size: .

CDR3 DNA: TGCAGTGCTAGTAGGCAGGGCGGCATGAACACTGAAGCTTTCTTT
CDR3 protein: CSASRQGGMNTEAFF
V gene: TRBV20-1
CDR3 length: 15
D gene: .
J gene: TRBJ1-1
clone size: .

CDR3 DNA: TGTGCCAGCAGTTCCAAAGACAGACGGAACACTGAAGCTTTCTTT
CDR3 protein: CASSSKDRRNTEAFF
V gene: TRBV25-1
CDR3 length: 15
D gene: .
J gene: TRBJ1-1
clone size: .

CDR3 DNA: TGTGCCAGCAGTTACGACAGGGGATCATACCAGCCCCAGCATTTT
CDR3 protein: CASSYDRGSYQPQHF
V gene: TRBV5-5
CDR3 length: 15
D gene: TRBD1
J gene: TRBJ1-5
clone size: .

CDR3 DNA: TGTGCCAGCAGCTTAGGGACAGGGGGATTCGCTTTCTTT
CDR3 protein: CASSLGTGGFAFF
V gene: TRBV7-2
CDR3 length: 13
D gene: TRBD1
J gene: TRBJ1-1
clone size: many

CDR3 DNA: TGTGCCAGCAGTTCCTACGGGGGGAGGGACGATGAGCAGTTCTTC
CDR3 protein: CASSSYGGRDDEQFF
V gene: TRBV6-2/TRBV6-3
CDR3 length: 15
D gene: TRBD2
J gene: TRBJ2-1
clone size: many

CDR3 DNA: TGTGCCAGCAGCCCAGGGGGGGCCAACACTGAAGCTTTCTTT
CDR3 protein: CASSPGGANTEAFF
V gene: TRBV11-3
CDR3 length: 14
D gene: TRBD1
J gene: TRBJ1-1
clone size: many

CDR3 DNA: TGTGCCAGCAGCTTTGAGGGGAGAGTGCAGCCCCAGCATTTT
CDR3 protein: CASSFEGRVQPQHF
V gene: TRBV7-2
CDR3 length: 14
D gene: .
J gene: TRBJ1-5
clone size: .

CDR3 DNA: TGTGCCAGCAGTTTATCAGGGTATCGCGCTTTCTTT
CDR3 protein: CASSLSGYRAFF
V gene: TRBV28
CDR3 length: 12
D gene: .
J gene: TRBJ1-1
clone size: few

CDR3 DNA: TGTGCCAGTAGTATAGAGCGGATTAACTATGGCTACACCTTC
CDR3 protein: CASSIERINYGYTF
V gene: TRBV19
CDR3 length: 14
D gene: .
J gene: TRBJ1-2
clone size: .

CDR3 DNA: TGTGCCAGCAGCTCCTGGGGAGGCGTCGGCACAGATACGCAGTATTTT
CDR3 protein: CASSSWGGVGTDTQYF
V gene: TRBV7-8
CDR3 length: 16
D gene: .
J gene: TRBJ2-3
clone size: few

CDR3 DNA: TGTGCCAGCAGTTACGGGAGTCAGGCCTTCGAGCAGTACTTC
CDR3 protein: CASSYGSQAFEQYF
V gene: TRBV6-5
CDR3 length: 14
D gene: .
J gene: TRBJ2-7
clone size: .

CDR3 DNA: TGTGCCAGCAGCAAAACAGGGGGGAGGCCCCAGCATTTT
CDR3 protein: CASSKTGGRPQHF
V gene: TRBV27
CDR3 length: 13
D gene: TRBD1
J gene: TRBJ1-5
clone size: few

CDR3 DNA: TGTGCCAGCAGTTTTGGGGACAGAAACAATGAGCAGTTCTTC
CDR3 protein: CASSFGDRNNEQFF
V gene: TRBV12-3/TRBV12-4
CDR3 length: 14
D gene: TRBD1
J gene: TRBJ2-1
clone size: few

CDR3 DNA: TGCGCCAGCAGTTGGGACGGAGCAATACAAGCTTTCTTT
CDR3 protein: CASSWDGAIQAFF
V gene: TRBV5-1
CDR3 length: 13
D gene: .
J gene: TRBJ1-1
clone size: .

CDR3 DNA: TGTGCCAGCAGTTACTCCCGGGACAGGTCCAATGAGCAGTTCTTC
CDR3 protein: CASSYSRDRSNEQFF
V gene: TRBV6-2/TRBV6-3
CDR3 length: 15
D gene: TRBD1
J gene: TRBJ2-1
clone size: .

CDR3 DNA: TGTGCCAGCAGCCAAAAGGAAGGCCGGGACTACTACCAAGAGACCCAGTACTTC
CDR3 protein: CASSQKEGRDYYQETQYF
V gene: TRBV4-2
CDR3 length: 18
D gene: TRBD2
J gene: TRBJ2-5
clone size: few

CDR3 DNA: TGTGCCAGCGCGGGGGGGGGGGGCTCCTACGAGCAGTACTTC
CDR3 protein: CASAGGGGSYEQYF
V gene: TRBV7-6
CDR3 length: 14
D gene: TRBD2
J gene: TRBJ2-7
clone size: few

CDR3 DNA: TGCAGTGCTAGATGGAGGACAGGGGGCTATTCGAACACTGAAGCTTTCTTT
CDR3 protein: CSARWRTGGYSNTEAFF
V gene: TRBV20-1
CDR3 length: 17
D gene: TRBD1
J gene: TRBJ1-1
clone size: few

CDR3 DNA: TGTGCCAGCTCCCAGCCGGGTGGGGTGGATGAGCAGTTCTTC
CDR3 protein: CASSQPGGVDEQFF
V gene: TRBV18
CDR3 length: 14
D gene: .
J gene: TRBJ2-1
clone size: few

CDR3 DNA: TGTGCCACCAGTCCCGGGTATAGCACATATACGCAGTATTTT
CDR3 protein: CATSPGYSTYTQYF
V gene: TRBV24-1
CDR3 length: 14
D gene: .
J gene: TRBJ2-3
clone size: .

CDR3 DNA: TGTGCCAGCAGCTCCTATTATCCAGATACGCAGTATTTT
CDR3 protein: CASSSYYPDTQYF
V gene: TRBV7-2
CDR3 length: 13
D gene: .
J gene: TRBJ2-3
clone size: many

CDR3 DNA: TGCAGCGTAGGAATAGGAAACACCATATATTTT
CDR3 protein: CSVGIGNTIYF
V gene: TRBV29-1
CDR3 length: 11
D gene: .
J gene: TRBJ1-3
clone size: .

CDR3 DNA: TGTGCCAGCAGTCCCCGGACGGACTCTGGGGCCAACGTCCTGACTTTC
CDR3 protein: CASSPRTDSGANVLTF
V gene: TRBV28
CDR3 length: 16
D gene: .
J gene: TRBJ2-6
clone size: .

CDR3 DNA: TGTGCCAGCACGAGGGGAGGGAAAGAGACCCAGTACTTC
CDR3 protein: CASTRGGKETQYF
V gene: TRBV7-2
CDR3 length: 13
D gene: TRBD2
J gene: TRBJ2-5
clone size: many

CDR3 DNA: TGTGCCAGCAAGTTGGAGGCCAGCACAGATACGCAGTATTTT
CDR3 protein: CASKLEASTDTQYF
V gene: TRBV2
CDR3 length: 14
D gene: .
J gene: TRBJ2-3
clone size: few

CDR3 DNA: TGTGCCAGCAGTTACCTACAGGGTAATCAGCCCCAGCATTTT
CDR3 protein: CASSYLQGNQPQHF
V gene: TRBV6-5
CDR3 length: 14
D gene: .
J gene: TRBJ1-5
clone size: .

CDR3 DNA: TGTGCCAGCAGAGTCCTCGGGGCCCGTTCTATCACAGATACGCAGTATTTT
CDR3 protein: CASRVLGARSITDTQYF
V gene: TRBV12-3/TRBV12-4
CDR3 length: 17
D gene: .
J gene: TRBJ2-3
clone size: once

CDR3 DNA: TGTGCCAGCAGTGACGGGTTGTTTCGCTGGGGCAATGAGCAGTTCTTC
CDR3 protein: CASSDGLFRWGNEQFF
V gene: TRBV6-4
CDR3 length: 16
D gene: .
J gene: TRBJ2-1
clone size: .

CDR3 DNA: TGTGCCAGCAGATGGTTCCACGGCGGTAGCTCCTACGAGCCGTCCTTC
CDR3 protein: CASRWFHGGSSYEPSF
V gene: TRBV7-2
CDR3 length: 16
D gene: .
J gene: TRBJ2-7
clone size: .